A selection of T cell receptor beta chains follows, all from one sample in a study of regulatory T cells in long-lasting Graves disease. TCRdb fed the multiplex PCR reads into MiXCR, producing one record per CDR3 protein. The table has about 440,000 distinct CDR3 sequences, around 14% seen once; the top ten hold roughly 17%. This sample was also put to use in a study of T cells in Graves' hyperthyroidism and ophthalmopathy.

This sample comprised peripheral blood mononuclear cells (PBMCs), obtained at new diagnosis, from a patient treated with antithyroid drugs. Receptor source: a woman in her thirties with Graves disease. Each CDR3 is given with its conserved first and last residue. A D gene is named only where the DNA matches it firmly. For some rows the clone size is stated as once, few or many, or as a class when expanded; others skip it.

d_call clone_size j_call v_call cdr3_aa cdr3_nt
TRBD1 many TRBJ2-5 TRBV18 CASSLMTGTEETQYF TGTGCCAGCTCACTAATGACAGGGACCGAAGAGACCCAGTACTTC
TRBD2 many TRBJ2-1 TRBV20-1 CSARVMGGWRDEQFF TGCAGTGCTAGAGTAATGGGGGGGTGGAGAGATGAGCAGTTCTTC
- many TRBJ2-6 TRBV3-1 CASSRSMAGPSSGANVLTF TGTGCCAGCAGCCGGAGCATGGCGGGTCCGAGCTCTGGGGCCAACGTCCTGACTTTC
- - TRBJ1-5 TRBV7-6 CASSLAGDEPQHF TGTGCCAGCAGCTTAGCAGGGGACGAGCCCCAGCATTTT
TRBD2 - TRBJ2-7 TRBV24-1 CATSASGTYEQYF TGTGCCACCAGTGCTAGCGGAACCTACGAGCAGTACTTC
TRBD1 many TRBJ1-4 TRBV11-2 CASSPTGGTNEKLFF TGTGCCAGCAGCCCGACAGGGGGAACTAATGAAAAACTGTTTTTT
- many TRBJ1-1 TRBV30 CAWSVGTEAFF TGTGCCTGGAGCGTGGGCACTGAAGCTTTCTTT
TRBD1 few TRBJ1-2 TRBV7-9 CASSLTGASINGYTF TGTGCCAGCAGCTTGACAGGGGCCTCTATCAATGGCTACACCTTC
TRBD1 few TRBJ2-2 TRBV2 CASSGRDRGRPTNTGELFF TGTGCCAGCAGTGGGCGGGACAGGGGGCGCCCCACGAACACCGGGGAGCTGTTTTTT
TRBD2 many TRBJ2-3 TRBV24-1 CATSDPGLAGEPTDTQYF TGTGCCACCAGTGATCCGGGACTAGCGGGAGAGCCCACAGATACGCAGTATTTT
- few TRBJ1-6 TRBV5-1 CATRTGGGSPLHF TGCGCCACGCGAACGGGGGGAGGATCACCCCTCCACTTT
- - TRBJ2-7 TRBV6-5 CASSYSGDSYEQYF TGTGCCAGCAGTTACTCTGGGGACTCTTACGAGCAGTACTTC
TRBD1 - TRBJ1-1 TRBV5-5 CASSLNVPGTGGWSTEAFF TGTGCCAGCAGCTTGAATGTCCCCGGGACAGGGGGCTGGAGTACTGAAGCTTTCTTT
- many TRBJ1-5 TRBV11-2 CASSLGSQVPQPQHF TGTGCCAGCAGCTTAGGCTCGCAGGTCCCTCAGCCCCAGCATTTT
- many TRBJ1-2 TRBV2 CASSPTEDYGYTF TGTGCCAGCAGCCCGACAGAAGACTATGGCTACACCTTC
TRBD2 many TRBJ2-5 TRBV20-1 CSARGGITLQETQYF TGCAGTGCTAGGGGAGGGATTACCCTCCAAGAGACCCAGTACTTC
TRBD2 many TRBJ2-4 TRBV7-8 CASSLARAGPKNIQYF TGTGCCAGCAGCTTAGCGCGAGCGGGACCCAAAAACATTCAGTACTTC
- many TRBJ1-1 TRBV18 CASFQNLEAFF TGTGCCAGCTTCCAAAATTTAGAAGCTTTCTTT
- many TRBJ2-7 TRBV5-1 CASSLAGTASSYEQYF TGCGCCAGCAGCTTGGCAGGAACGGCTAGCTCCTACGAGCAGTACTTC
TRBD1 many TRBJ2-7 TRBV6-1 CASSAIAPGQVSYEQYF TGTGCCAGCAGTGCCATCGCCCCGGGACAGGTCTCCTACGAGCAGTACTTC
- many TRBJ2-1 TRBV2 CAGRVLDNEQFF TGTGCCGGCAGGGTACTCGACAATGAGCAGTTCTTC
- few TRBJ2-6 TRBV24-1 CATSDHSVSGANVLTF TGTGCCACCAGTGACCACAGCGTCTCTGGGGCCAACGTCCTGACTTTC
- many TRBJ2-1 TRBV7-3 CASSPWEYSEQFF TGTGCCAGCAGCCCCTGGGAGTACAGTGAGCAGTTCTTC
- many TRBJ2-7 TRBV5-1 CASSLDEIGKASYEQYF TGCGCCAGCAGCTTGGATGAGATAGGAAAGGCCTCCTACGAGCAGTACTTC